This entry lists 16 T cell receptor beta chains sequenced from one sample in a study of cytomegalovirus exposure and HLA in healthy donors. PCR involved 60 Vbeta and 13 Jbeta primers. Sequencing was performed with immunoSEQ multiplex PCR; in TCRdb, only in-frame clones are kept and a portion is missing. The repertoire has some 150,000 clones, 77% of them found once; the top ten carry 4% to 6%. Sequences were obtained from PBMCs. All receptors derive from a woman aged 50 to 65 in good health and CMV-seronegative.

This clone has a handful of counts. The rearrangement joins TRBV5-1 to TRBJ2-4; D is ambiguous. V lost 2 bases and J 6 bases, leaving 15 bases between the germline ends. CDR3 length: 15 residues. Per germline, CDR1 SGHRS and CDR2 YFSETQ. The CDR3 sequence is CASSFATKERNIQYF. The CDR3 DNA is TGCGCCAGCAGCTTTGCCACTAAGGAACGAAACATTCAGTACTTC.

The table lists this clone with a few counts. This sequence joins TRBV4-2 and TRBJ1-2, with 7 bases fitting TRBD1. Germline CDR1 is LGHNA and CDR2 is YNFKEQ. V shed 2 bases, J shed 7 bases, and the junction held 13 bases outside the gene matches. CDR3 size: 16 residues. In DNA form, the CDR3 reads TGTGCCAGCAGCCAACTCAAATTGACAGGGCACCCTGGCTACACCTTC. Residues: CASSQLKLTGHPGYTF.

The chain recombines TRBV30 with TRBJ2-7; 9 bases agree with TRBD1. Unmatched junction bases numbered 5, after V lost 0 bases and J lost 2 bases. The CDR3 is 15 amino acids. Looked up from germline, CDR1 is GTSNPN and CDR2 is SVGIG (reference sequence). The CDR3 DNA reads as TGTGCCTGGAGTGTTGGGGGGACAGGGACCTACGAGCAGTACTTC. Amino acids: CAWSVGGTGTYEQYF. Full variable domain (rest looked up from reference TRBV30 and TRBJ2-7): SQTIHQWPATLVQPVGSPLSLECTVEGTSNPNLYWYRQAAGRGLQLLFYSVGIGQISSEVPQNLSASRPQDRQFILSSKKLLLSDSGFYLCAWSVGGTGTYEQYFGPGTRLTVT.

As to this clone: At one end the junction does not follow the germline gene, possibly because of a read error. V usage is TRBV28 and J usage is TRBJ2-5, with 7 bases identical to TRBD1. This CDR3 spans 14 amino acids. CDR1 and CDR2 (germline): MDHEN, SYDVKM. The CDR3 sequence: CASSLGDSQDTQYF. CDR3 bases: TGTGCCAGCAGTTTAGGGGACAGCCAAGACACCCAGTACTTC.

V and J are TRBV7-9 and TRBJ2-3; 7 bases match TRBD2. Germline V CDR1 and CDR2: SEHNR, FQNEAQ (reference sequence). The CDR3 sequence is 16 residues long. J gave up 0 bases and V 5 bases, and 8 bases lay outside the gene matches. The chain's CDR3 is CASSRSPSGSTDTQYF. DNA of the CDR3: TGTGCCAGCAGCCGCAGCCCTAGCGGCAGCACAGATACGCAGTATTTT.

The rearrangement joins TRBV6-1 to TRBJ2-1; 12 bases agree with TRBD2. The V gene end was trimmed by 0 bases and the J gene end by 4 bases; junction bases not matched to a gene: 16. Germline loops: CDR1 MNHNS, CDR2 SASEGT. This CDR3 comprises 21 residues. DNA for the CDR3: TGTGCCAGCAGTGAAGCGCTTGGCAGGGACCTAGCGGGGGGGCTTTACAATGAGCAGTTCTTC. This codes for CASSEALGRDLAGGLYNEQFF.

This chain connects TRBV10-2 to TRBJ1-2, with 7 bases fitting TRBD1. The V and J ends lost 7 bases and 1 base, in that order; junction bases with no gene match: 12. Germline loops: CDR1 WSHSY, CDR2 SAAADI. This CDR3 has 16 residues. The CDR3 loop reads CASTDTHRGFNYGYTF. In nucleotides, the CDR3 is TGCGCCAGCACCGACACTCACAGGGGATTTAACTATGGCTACACCTTC.

The chain has TRBV2 and TRBJ1-1; no clear D. The germline gives CDR1 SNHLY, CDR2 FYNNEI. V lost 8 bases and J lost 6, with 10 bases in between. The CDR3 covers 11 residues. CDR3 protein: CASSMAAEAFF. The CDR3 DNA follows: TGTGCCAGCTCGATGGCCGCTGAAGCTTTCTTT.

The rearrangement uses TRBV21-1 and TRBJ1-5; the DNA was not used to check the table's D call, TRBD1. TRBV21-1 is a pseudogene segment. The CDR3 runs to 19 residues. This chain's CDR3 is CASSLEPQGTIENNQPQHF. CDR3 coding DNA: TGTGCCAGCAGCCTGGAGCCCCAGGGTACCATTGAAAATAATCAGCCCCAGCATTTT.

The V call is TRBV7-6, the J call TRBJ2-2; 12 bases fit TRBD2. The CDR3 consists of 18 residues. Germline V gene lookup returns CDR1 SGHVS and CDR2 FNYEAQ. The junction had 7 bases not matched to a gene; V was cut back by 5 bases and J by 0 bases. CDR3 nucleotides: TGTGCCAGCAGCGCGAGCCGGACTAGCGGGGCGAACACCGGGGAGCTGTTTTTT. Amino acid sequence: CASSASRTSGANTGELFF.

This chain links TRBV6-6 with TRBJ2-5; possible D gene TRBD1, 5 bases. TRBJ2-7 matches the DNA end more closely, so the J call is doubtful. Germline CDR1 MNHNY, CDR2 SVGAGI (reference sequence). There are 14 residues in the CDR3. This CDR3 reads CASSYSAGNYEQYF. DNA of the CDR3: TGTGCCAGCAGTTACTCGGCAGGGAACTACGAGCAGTACTTC.

This sequence joins TRBV7-3 and TRBJ1-1; D is ambiguous. Germline assignment: CDR1 SGHTA and CDR2 FQGTGA. V lost 2 bases, J lost 1 base, and 5 bases lay in between. The length of the CDR3 is 13 residues. The CDR3 protein is CASSLAGNTEAFF. The CDR3 nucleotides read TGTGCCAGCAGCTTAGCGGGGAACACTGAAGCTTTCTTT. Supplemented by reference TRBV7-3 and TRBJ1-1, the full variable domain reads GAGVSQTPSNKVTEKGKYVELRCDPISGHTALYWYRQSLGQGPEFLIYFQGTGAADDSGLPNDRFFAVRPEGSVSTLKIQRTERGDSAVYLCASSLAGNTEAFFGQGTRLTVV.

The rearrangement links TRBV4-3 to TRBJ1-1; D not resolved. The CDR3 has 15 amino acids. V was shortened by 0 bases and J by 7 bases, with 15 bases between the two germline ends. The germline CDR1 and CDR2 sequences are LGHNA and YSLEER. The CDR3 nucleotides read TGCGCCAGCAGCCAAGATCTCACCGGGTTTGGTGAAGCTTTCTTT. It yields the protein CASSQDLTGFGEAFF.

The V gene is TRBV11-3, the J gene TRBJ2-3, with D maybe TRBD2 (6 bases). Deletions cut 6 bases from V and 3 bases from J, with 13 bases between. The V gene's germline CDR1 is SGHNT and CDR2 YENEEA. There are 14 residues in the CDR3. CDR3 in DNA: TGTGCCAGCAGTGTTGGGGGGAGGACAGATACGCAGTATTTT. This codes for CASSVGGRTDTQYF.

V and J are TRBV7-2 and TRBJ1-2; possible D gene TRBD1, 5 bases. Deletions cut 5 bases from V and 3 bases from J, with 10 bases between. Germline-derived CDR1 and CDR2 are SGHTA and FQGNSA. The CDR3 has 13 residues. The CDR3 DNA reads as TGTGCCAGCAGCCAGGGAAGATACTATGGCTACACCTTC. It yields the protein CASSQGRYYGYTF.

The chain is built from TRBV11-2 and TRBJ2-1; no clear D gene. V lost 5 bases, J lost 4 bases, and 15 bases lay in between. The CDR3 is made up of 15 amino acids. The germline V gene encodes CDR1 SGHAT and CDR2 FQNNGV. The CDR3 region is CASSEVRRRYNEQFF. For the CDR3, the DNA is TGTGCCAGCAGCGAGGTAAGGAGAAGATACAATGAGCAGTTCTTC.